Sequencing of this T cell receptor beta chain was carried out in a study of response to subunit inactivated influenza vaccine. TCRdb reprocessed the RT-PCR reads with MiXCR, giving one entry per CDR3 protein. This table holds 610,000 or so distinct CDR3 sequences, around 15% found once. Between the trimmed V and J ends, which lost 0 bases and 7 bases, there was a span of 11 bases. The CDR3 totals 14 residues. CDR1 and CDR2 from the germline V gene are SGHRS and YFSETQ. This receptor was identified in a man in his fifties who received an inactivated influenza vaccine. This sample comprised PBMCs from blood, obtained 11 to 12 days after vaccination. The V gene is TRBV5-1, the J gene TRBJ1-5; D is unclear. In nucleotides, the CDR3 is TGCGCCAGCAGCTTGGGCCAAACCGGCCAGCCCCAGCATTTT. Translation: CASSLGQTGQPQHF.